This T cell receptor (beta chain) was sequenced during a study of T cell responses to AZD1222 COVID-19 vaccine. As for this clone: No antigen is known for it.

Broader study findings: Reportedly, nearly half the spike-specific TCRs target unmutated variant regions.

Measured with immunoSEQ multiplex PCR; TCRdb has only the in-frame clones, and not every one. This sample yields 160,000 or so clones, of which around 90% are seen a single time; approximately 4% belongs to the top ten. With 4 bases removed from V and 8 bases from J, the gap between germline ends came to 13 bases. CDR3 length equals 13 residues. CDR1 and CDR2 (germline): SGHKS, YYEKEE (reference sequence). The TCR originated in an adult in good health. Material: peripheral blood, obtained on day 0 of AZD1222 vaccination. This chain uses TRBV5-5 with TRBJ1-3; no clear D gene. The CDR3 bases are TGTGCCAGCAGCCCAGGACTGTGGGACACCATATATTTT. Translated: CASSPGLWDTIYF.